Listed here are 22 T cell receptor beta chains from one sample, sequenced in a study of blood T cell repertoires in COVID-19. Using immunoSEQ multiplex PCR, the repertoire was profiled, and TCRdb retains in-frame clones only, with some absent. The table lists approximately 310,000 clones, approximately 87% of them singletons. Source material: peripheral blood. The source is a woman aged 45-65 years who had recovered from COVID-19.

This chain uses TRBV18 with TRBJ1-3; unclear D gene. The CDR3 totals 14 residues. The V gene's germline CDR1 is KGHSH and CDR2 LQKENI. The germline V and J ends were trimmed by 5 bases and 0 bases, with 8 bases remaining between them. The CDR3 nucleotides read TGTGCCAGCTCAGCCAGTAACTCTGGAAACACCATATATTTT. This encodes CASSASNSGNTIYF.

V gene TRBV9 combines with J gene TRBJ1-1; TRBD1 might be the D (5 bases). The CDR3 runs 10 residues. Germline CDR1 SGDLS, CDR2 YYNGEE. V was shortened by 8 bases and J by 6 bases, with 8 bases between the two germline ends. The DNA for the CDR3 is TGTGCCAGTGGAGGGGCTGAAGCTTTCTTT. Protein product: CASGGAEAFF.

In nucleotides, the CDR3 is TGTGCCAGCAGCTCTAGCGGGAGACAGGACAATGAGCAGTTCTTC. This translates into CASSSSGRQDNEQFF. The chain uses TRBV7-2 and TRBJ2-1; TRBD2 agrees at 10 bases. Germline CDR1 is SGHTA and CDR2 is FQGNSA. With 4 bases clipped from V and 5 bases from J, the junction kept 5 bases outside the gene matches. CDR3 size: 15 residues.

The chain uses TRBV7-2 and TRBJ2-2, with 10 bases that match TRBD2. This CDR3 region has 15 residues. V shed 1 base, J shed 5 bases, and the junction held 1 base outside the gene matches. Germline V lookup: CDR1 SGHTA, CDR2 FQGNSA. CDR3 region: CASSLVAGGTGELFF. The CDR3 nucleotides are TGTGCCAGCAGCTTAGTAGCGGGAGGTACCGGGGAGCTGTTTTTT.

The chain carries TRBV5-6 and TRBJ2-4; TRBD1 matches 7 bases. Per germline, CDR1 SGHDT and CDR2 YYEEEE. The CDR3 spans 14 residues. The V and J ends lost 1 base and 7 bases, in that order; junction bases with no gene match: 5. CDR3 residues: CASSLRGGLNIQYF. In nucleotides, the CDR3 is TGTGCCAGCAGCTTGAGAGGGGGCCTGAACATTCAGTACTTC.

This clone was seen a few times. The chain employs TRBV7-2 and TRBJ1-5; 7 bases are shared with TRBD1. The CDR3 is 15 residues long. V lost 4 bases and J lost 5; bases outside the gene matches: 8. Germline loops: CDR1 SGHTA, CDR2 FQGNSA. CDR3 sequence (DNA): TGTGCCAGCAGCTGGCGGAAGGGGGCGGATCAGCCCCAGCATTTT. Amino acids: CASSWRKGADQPQHF.

This clone has only a few counts. V usage is TRBV3-1 (or the pseudogene TRBV3-2) and J usage is TRBJ2-2; 11 nucleotides line up with TRBD2. The CDR3 covers 17 residues. CDR1 LGHDT and CDR2 YNNKEL come from the germline V gene (reference sequence). V was clipped by 1 base and J by 0 bases; unmatched bases: 1. In DNA, the CDR3 is TGTGCCAGCAGCCAAGGACTAGCGGGAACGAACACCGGGGAGCTGTTTTTT. Translating gives CASSQGLAGTNTGELFF.

Worth noting for this clone: Other DNA sequences of this sample code for an identical CDR3. J is TRBJ1-1 and V is TRBV6-5; 7 nucleotides agree with TRBD1. J lost 2 bases, V lost 6 bases, and 3 bases had no gene match. Germline CDR1 is MNHEY and CDR2 is SVGAGI. The CDR3 is 13 amino acids. CDR3 bases: TGTGCCAGCAGAGGGACAGCCAACACTGAAGCTTTCTTT. Translating gives CASRGTANTEAFF.

V and J are TRBV24-1 and TRBJ2-7; 10 bases map to TRBD2. CDR1 and CDR2 from the germline V gene are KGHDR and SFDVKD. CDR3 length: 15 amino acids. Trimming took 3 bases from V and 6 from J; bases not matched to a gene: 7. This CDR3 reads CATSDGLAGVSEQYF. In DNA form, the CDR3 reads TGTGCCACCAGTGATGGGCTAGCGGGAGTCTCCGAGCAGTACTTC.

The rearrangement uses TRBV2 and TRBJ2-1; the D gene is possibly TRBD1 (5 bases). CDR1 and CDR2 (germline): SNHLY, FYNNEI. There are 16 residues in the CDR3. V was pared by 0 bases and J by 9 bases, with 18 bases between. CDR3 amino acids: CASSEAESQGVGEQFF. The DNA for the CDR3 is TGTGCCAGCAGTGAAGCTGAGTCGCAGGGTGTGGGTGAGCAGTTCTTC.

V usage is TRBV7-8 and J usage is TRBJ2-7; a weak D match, TRBD1 (5 bases). Trimming removed 10 bases from V and 3 bases from J, with 19 bases in between. The CDR3 totals 14 residues. CDR1 SGHVS and CDR2 FQNEAQ come from the germline V gene. Written as DNA, the CDR3 is TGTGCCACCCTGAAGGGGTACCCAGACTACGAGCAGTACTTC. Amino acid sequence: CATLKGYPDYEQYF. The complete variable domain, with remaining parts taken from reference TRBV7-8 and TRBJ2-7, reads GAGVSQSPRYKVAKRGQDVALRCDPISGHVSLFWYQQALGQGPEFLTYFQNEAQLDKSGLPSDRFFAERPEGSVSTLKIQRTQQEDSAVYLCATLKGYPDYEQYFGPGTRLTVT.

V is TRBV27 and J is TRBJ2-1, with 11 bases identical to TRBD2. The CDR3 runs 16 residues. V was pared by 5 bases and J by 5 bases, with 8 bases of the junction left unmatched. Germline V gives CDR1 MNHEY, CDR2 SMNVEV (reference sequence). The CDR3 bases are TGTGCCAGCAGTCTCATAGCGGGGGGGCGCCACAATGAGCAGTTCTTC. Amino acids: CASSLIAGGRHNEQFF.

The chain joins TRBV7-3 to TRBJ2-6; no reliable D call. Between the trimmed V and J ends, which lost 2 bases and 1 base, there was a span of 6 bases. The germline CDR1 and CDR2 sequences are SGHTA and FQGTGA. The CDR3 contains 15 residues. CDR3 coding DNA: TGTGCCAGCAGCTTACAGAGGTCTGGGGCCAACGTCCTGACTTTC. Protein: CASSLQRSGANVLTF.

This chain uses TRBV10-3 with TRBJ2-7; 7 nucleotides agree with TRBD1. The V and J ends lost 2 bases and 1 base, in that order; junction bases with no gene match: 23. Germline V gene sequence: CDR1 ENHRY, CDR2 SYGVKD. The CDR3 totals 21 residues. The CDR3 DNA is TGTGCCATCAGTGAGAAGCATTTAGGGGAAGGGGGCGACCTGACATCCTACGAGCAGTACTTC. Translation gives CAISEKHLGEGGDLTSYEQYF.

The chain carries TRBV19 and TRBJ2-2; no reliable D call. V lost 1 base and J lost 1, with 7 bases in between. CDR3 size: 15 residues. CDR1 LNHDA and CDR2 SQIVND come from the germline V gene (reference sequence). CDR3 nucleotide sequence: TGTGCCAGTAGTATAGTCACTCTGAACACCGGGGAGCTGTTTTTT. It encodes CASSIVTLNTGELFF.

The V and J genes are TRBV30 and TRBJ1-6; D uncertain. This CDR3 is built from 15 residues. CDR1 is GTSNPN, CDR2 SVGIG, per germline (reference sequence). The germline V and J ends were trimmed by 0 bases and 9 bases, with 15 bases remaining between them. The CDR3 spells CAWSVADAATSPLHF. CDR3 DNA: TGTGCCTGGAGTGTAGCGGACGCCGCTACTTCACCCCTCCACTTT.

The CDR3: CASTTIGRAIDTQYF. Here the CDR3 DNA reads TGTGCCAGCACCACTATCGGGAGGGCCATAGATACGCAGTATTTT. V gene TRBV28 combines with J gene TRBJ2-3; the match to TRBD2 covers 8 bases. Trimming removed 7 bases from V and 5 bases from J; junction bases left unmatched: 11. Germline V CDR1 and CDR2: MDHEN, SYDVKM. The CDR3 length is 15 residues.

The rearrangement joins TRBV30 to TRBJ1-4, with D perhaps TRBD1 (5 bases). CDR1 and CDR2 from the germline V gene are GTSNPN and SVGIG (reference sequence). V lost 3 bases, J lost 2 bases, and 13 bases lay in between. This CDR3 spans 15 amino acids. CDR3 nucleotide sequence: TGTGCCTGGAGCGATCCCAGGGTCACTAATGAAAAACTGTTTTTT. As protein: CAWSDPRVTNEKLFF.

The genes are TRBV19 and TRBJ1-1; the D is unclear. V dropped 7 bases and J dropped 0 bases, with 9 bases sitting between them. Germline lookup yields CDR1 LNHDA and CDR2 SQIVND (reference sequence). CDR3 size: 13 residues. This CDR3 is CASTSRLNTEAFF. The CDR3 DNA reads TGTGCCAGTACCTCCAGATTGAACACTGAAGCTTTCTTT.

This sequence joins TRBV19 and TRBJ1-1, with D tentatively TRBD1 (5 bases). The germline V gene has CDR1 LNHDA and CDR2 SQIVND (reference sequence). The ends were cut back, 6 bases at V and 3 bases at J, with 11 bases in the middle. The CDR3 consists of 13 residues. DNA for the CDR3: TGTGCCAGTAGGGACAAACAGGACACTGAAGCTTTCTTT. It is translated as CASRDKQDTEAFF.

The rearrangement links TRBV29-1 to TRBJ2-5; possibly TRBD1 for D (6 bases). The V gene lost 4 bases and the J gene lost 3 bases, with 9 bases spanning the gap. The CDR3 covers 12 residues. CDR1 SQVTM and CDR2 ANQGSEA come from the germline V gene. Written as DNA, the CDR3 is TGCAGCGTTGCTTGGACAGAAGAGACCCAGTACTTC. Translated, it gives CSVAWTEETQYF.

This rearrangement joins TRBV5-5 to TRBJ2-1; D might be TRBD1 (5 bases). This CDR3 region has 15 residues. The germline CDR1 and CDR2 sequences are SGHKS and YYEKEE (reference sequence). Trimming took 4 bases from V and 3 from J, leaving 14 bases between them. Here the CDR3 DNA reads TGTGCCAGCAGCACCGGACACGGTTTCTACAATGAGCAGTTCTTC. Translating it yields CASSTGHGFYNEQFF.